This passage covers 8 T cell receptor beta chains from one sample sequenced in a study of tumor-infiltrating lymphocytes in primary liver carcinoma. Starting material for RNA and DNA co-extraction consisted of roughly 17-31 mg of unsorted bulk tissue. The template, around 540 ng total RNA, yielded TCR beta cDNA made with a constant-region primer. Slightly modified ARM-PCR served as the procedure for the TCR beta libraries. These libraries came from three rounds of nested multiplex PCR. Running 9 to 11 cycles apiece, the first two PCR rounds relied on TRBV1-TRBV30 forward primers together with a C-beta reverse primer. Via MiXCR, TCRdb re-called the multiplex PCR reads, giving one row per CDR3 protein. This table holds some 94,000 distinct CDR3 sequences, roughly 69% found once. The sequenced material came from liver tumor tissue from sampling region 5. Subset: tumor region T5, tumor centre. These receptors originate from a woman aged 55-69 years with primary liver carcinoma and hepatitis B virus infection.

V usage is TRBV29-1 and J usage is TRBJ2-3; 8 nucleotides line up with TRBD2. J lost 15 bases, V lost 7 bases, and 15 bases had no gene match. The CDR3 runs to 12 residues. Germline V gives CDR1 SQVTM, CDR2 ANQGSEA. This CDR3 is CSAKTAGDTRYF. In DNA form, the CDR3 reads TGCAGCGCGAAGACAGCGGGAGATACGCGATATTTT.

Concerning this clonotype itself: A read error may account for a junction end that differs from germline. CDR3 protein: CASKSGQGGFRTEAFF. The CDR3 nucleotides read TGTGCCAGCAAGTCAGGACAGGGTGGGTTTAGAACTGAAGCCTTCTTT. This chain connects TRBV6-5 to TRBJ1-1, with 8 bases fitting TRBD1. Germline V CDR1 and CDR2: MNHEY, SVGAGI. The CDR3 has 16 amino acids.

As to this clonotype: Likely a read error: the CDR3 ends without its conserved phenylalanine or tryptophan. The V and J genes are TRBV11-2 and TRBJ2-3; tentative D call: TRBD1 (6 bases). The CDR3 runs 16 residues. Germline loops: CDR1 SGHAT, CDR2 FQNNGV. CDR3 coding DNA: TGTACCAGCAGCTTAGTCGGACAGTCGATCACAGATACGCAGTATCTT. Translating gives CTSSLVGQSITDTQYL.

This rearrangement joins TRBV14 to TRBJ2-2; the D is unclear. The CDR3 totals 14 residues. V was trimmed by 0 bases and J by 5 bases, leaving 7 bases between them. Germline CDR1 SGHDN, CDR2 FVKESK. CDR3 in amino acids: CASSQDMRTGELFF. The CDR3 region has the DNA TGTGCCAGCAGCCAAGATATGAGGACCGGGGAGCTGTTTTTT.

For this clonotype: A read error may produce the germline difference seen at one junction end. This chain links TRBV6-5 with TRBJ2-7; D remains unclear. Germline loops: CDR1 MNHEY, CDR2 SVGAGI. The CDR3 runs 15 residues. The CDR3 loop is CASSYSTWGSYEQYF. DNA for the CDR3: TGTGCAAGCAGTTACTCGACATGGGGCTCCTACGAGCAGTACTTC.

V usage is TRBV11-2 and J usage is TRBJ1-2, with D uncertain. The CDR3 sequence is 14 residues long. The germline V and J ends were trimmed by 3 bases and 7 bases, with 15 bases remaining between them. Looked up from germline, CDR1 is SGHAT and CDR2 is FQNNGV. The chain's CDR3 is CASSFPTGSIGYTF. The CDR3, as DNA: TGTGCCAGCAGCTTCCCGACTGGGAGCATTGGCTACACCTTC. Full variable domain (remainder filled in from reference TRBV11-2 and TRBJ1-2): EAGVAQSPRYKIIEKRQSVAFWCNPISGHATLYWYQQILGQGPKLLIQFQNNGVVDDSQLPKDRFSAERLKGVDSTLKIQPAKLEDSAVYLCASSFPTGSIGYTFGSGTRLTVV.

A word on this clonotype: No conserved phenylalanine or tryptophan ends this CDR3, so it is likely a read error. J is TRBJ2-5 and V is TRBV18, with 8 positions matching TRBD2. This CDR3 has 15 residues. With 3 bases clipped from V and 4 bases from J, the junction kept 7 bases outside the gene matches. CDR1 and CDR2 (germline): KGHSH, LQKENI. CDR3 in amino acids: CASSPPGLVRETQYL. The CDR3 DNA reads TGTGCCAGCTCACCCCCGGGACTAGTACGAGAGACCCAGTACCTC.

In regard to this clonotype: Compared with germline, one end of the junction differs, possibly owing to a read error. Written as DNA, the CDR3 is TGTGCCTGCAGTAACCAACGAGCCCCCCTCCACTTT. Amino acid sequence: CACSNQRAPLHF. The V gene is TRBV28, the J gene TRBJ1-6; D is uncertain. Germline V gives CDR1 MDHEN, CDR2 SYDVKM. The CDR3 covers 12 residues.